Listed here is a single TCR beta chain. The data derive from a study of blood T cell repertoires in COVID-19. The overall study: The cDNA or gDNA used as material had been derived from T cells, B-cell-depleted T cells, or PBMCs.

The V end lost 8 bases, the J end lost 0 bases, and 16 bases lay between the germline ends. The CDR3 spans 15 residues. Looked up from germline, CDR1 is MNHEY and CDR2 is SVGAGI. The data were produced by immunoSEQ multiplex PCR, yet TCRdb's version contains in-frame clones alone and is incomplete. The sample shows a few hundred thousand clones, about 80% of them seen only once. The origin of this receptor is a man older than 75 with acute or convalescent COVID-19. The chain joins TRBV6-5 to TRBJ1-2; TRBD1 is a possible D gene (6 bases). Sequencing was carried out using peripheral blood. CDR3 sequence reads: CASSRGGRANYGYTF. CDR3 DNA: TGTGCCAGCTCTAGGGGGGGCAGAGCTAACTATGGCTACACCTTC.